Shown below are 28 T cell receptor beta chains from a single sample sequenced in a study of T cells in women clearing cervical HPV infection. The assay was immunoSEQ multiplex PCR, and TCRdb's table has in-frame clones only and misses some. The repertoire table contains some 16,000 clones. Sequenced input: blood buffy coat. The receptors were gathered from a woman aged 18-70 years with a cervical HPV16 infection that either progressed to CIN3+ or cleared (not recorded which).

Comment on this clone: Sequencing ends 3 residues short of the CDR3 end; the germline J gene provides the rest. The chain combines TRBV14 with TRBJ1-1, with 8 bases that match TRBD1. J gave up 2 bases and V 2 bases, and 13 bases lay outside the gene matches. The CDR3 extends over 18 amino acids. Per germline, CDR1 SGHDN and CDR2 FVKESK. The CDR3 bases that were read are TGTGCCAGCAGCCAAATCCCCCCCGGCAGGGGGCTTAACACTGAA. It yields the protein CASSQIPPGRGLNTE. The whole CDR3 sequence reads CASSQIPPGRGLNTEAFF.

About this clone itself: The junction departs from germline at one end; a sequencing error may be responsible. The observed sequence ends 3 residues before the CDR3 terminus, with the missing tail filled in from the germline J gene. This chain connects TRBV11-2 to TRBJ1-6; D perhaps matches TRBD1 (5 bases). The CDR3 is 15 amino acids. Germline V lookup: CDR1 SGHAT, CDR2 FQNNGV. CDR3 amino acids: CTSSPDSRLYSPLHF. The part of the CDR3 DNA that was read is TGTACCAGCAGCCCTGACAGTCGGTTATATTCACCC.

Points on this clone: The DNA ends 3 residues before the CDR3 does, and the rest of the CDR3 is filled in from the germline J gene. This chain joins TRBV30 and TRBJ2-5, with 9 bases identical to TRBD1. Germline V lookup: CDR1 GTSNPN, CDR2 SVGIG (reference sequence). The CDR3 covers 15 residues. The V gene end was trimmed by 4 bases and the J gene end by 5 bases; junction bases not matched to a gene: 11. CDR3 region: CAWTGGTGNIETQYF. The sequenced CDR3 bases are TGTGCCTGGACCGGGGGGACAGGGAATATCGAGACC.

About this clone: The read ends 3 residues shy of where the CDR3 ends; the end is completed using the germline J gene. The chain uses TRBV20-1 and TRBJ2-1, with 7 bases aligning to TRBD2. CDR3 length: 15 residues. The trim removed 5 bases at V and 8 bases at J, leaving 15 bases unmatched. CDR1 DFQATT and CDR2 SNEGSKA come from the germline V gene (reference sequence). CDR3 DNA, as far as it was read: TGCAGTGCTCCCGGGGTTCGCGGGAGTCGTGATGAG. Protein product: CSAPGVRGSRDE. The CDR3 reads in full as CSAPGVRGSRDEQFF.

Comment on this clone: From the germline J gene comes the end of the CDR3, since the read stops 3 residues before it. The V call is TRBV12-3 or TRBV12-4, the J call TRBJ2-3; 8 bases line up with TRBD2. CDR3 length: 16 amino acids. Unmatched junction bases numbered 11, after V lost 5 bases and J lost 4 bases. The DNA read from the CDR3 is TGTGCCAGCAGTCCCGGCGCGGGAGGTTTTGCAGATACG. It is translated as CASSPGAGGFADT. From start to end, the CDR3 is CASSPGAGGFADTQYF.

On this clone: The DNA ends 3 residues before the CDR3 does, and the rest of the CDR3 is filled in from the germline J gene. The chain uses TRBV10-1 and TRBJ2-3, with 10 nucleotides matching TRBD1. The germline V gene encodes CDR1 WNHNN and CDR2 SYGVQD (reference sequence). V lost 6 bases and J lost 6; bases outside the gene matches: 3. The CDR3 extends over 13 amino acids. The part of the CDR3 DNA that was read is TGCGCCAGCAGCAGGGACAGGGGTGATACG. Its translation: CASSRDRGDT. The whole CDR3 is CASSRDRGDTQYF.

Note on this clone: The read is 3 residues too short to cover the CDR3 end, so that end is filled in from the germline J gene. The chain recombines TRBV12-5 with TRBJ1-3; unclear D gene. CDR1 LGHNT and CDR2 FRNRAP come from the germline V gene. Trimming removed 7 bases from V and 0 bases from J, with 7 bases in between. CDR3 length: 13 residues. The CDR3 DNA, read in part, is TGTGCTAGTGAGATAGACTCTGGAAACACC. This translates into CASEIDSGNT. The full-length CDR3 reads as CASEIDSGNTIYF. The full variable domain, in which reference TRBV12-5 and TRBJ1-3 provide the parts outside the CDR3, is DARVTQTPRHKVTEMGQEVTMRCQPILGHNTVFWYRQTMMQGLELLAYFRNRAPLDDSGMPKDRFSAEMPDATLATLKIQPSEPRDSAVYFCASEIDSGNTIYFGEGSWLTVV.

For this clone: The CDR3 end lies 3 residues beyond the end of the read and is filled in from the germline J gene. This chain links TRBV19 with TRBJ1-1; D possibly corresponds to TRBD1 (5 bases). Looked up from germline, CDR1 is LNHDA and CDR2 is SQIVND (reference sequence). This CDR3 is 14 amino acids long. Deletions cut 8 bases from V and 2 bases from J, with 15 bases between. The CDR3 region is CASSQGRLNTEAFF. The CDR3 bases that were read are TGTGCCAGTTCCCAGGGCAGGCTAAACACTGAA.

The CDR3 is CSASEGNRALYGYTF. CDR3 bases read: TGCAGTGCTAGTGAAGGAAACAGGGCACTCTATGGC. The chain links TRBV20-1 to TRBJ1-2, with a tentative D call TRBD1 (6 bases). Read sequence stops 3 residues before the CDR3 end, and the germline J gene provides the missing end. Looked up from germline, CDR1 is DFQATT and CDR2 is SNEGSKA (reference sequence). V was trimmed by 3 bases and J by 4 bases, leaving 18 bases between them. There are 15 residues in the CDR3.

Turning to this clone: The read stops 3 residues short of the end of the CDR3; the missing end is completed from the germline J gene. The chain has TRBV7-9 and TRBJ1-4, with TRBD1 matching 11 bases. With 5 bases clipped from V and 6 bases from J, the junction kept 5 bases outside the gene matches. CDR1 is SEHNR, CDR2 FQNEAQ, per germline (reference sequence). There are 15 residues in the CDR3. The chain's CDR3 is CASSGGQGADEKLFF. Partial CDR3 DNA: TGTGCCAGCAGCGGAGGACAGGGGGCAGATGAAAAA.

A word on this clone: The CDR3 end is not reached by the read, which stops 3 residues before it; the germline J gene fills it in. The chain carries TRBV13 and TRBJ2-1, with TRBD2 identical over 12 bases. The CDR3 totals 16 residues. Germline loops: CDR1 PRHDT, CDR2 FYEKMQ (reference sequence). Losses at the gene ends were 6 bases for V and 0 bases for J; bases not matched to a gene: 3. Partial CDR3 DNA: TGTGCCAGCAGTCAGACTAGCGGGAGCTCCTACAATGAG. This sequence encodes CASSQTSGSSYNE. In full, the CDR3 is CASSQTSGSSYNEQFF.

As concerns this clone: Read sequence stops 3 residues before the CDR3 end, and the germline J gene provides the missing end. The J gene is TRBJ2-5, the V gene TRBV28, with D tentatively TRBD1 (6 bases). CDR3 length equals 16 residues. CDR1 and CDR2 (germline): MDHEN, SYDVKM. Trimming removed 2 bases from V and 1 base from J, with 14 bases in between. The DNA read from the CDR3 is TGTGCCAGCAGTTTAAGCATCAGGGGTGGCCAAGAGACC. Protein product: CASSLSIRGGQET. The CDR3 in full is CASSLSIRGGQETQYF.

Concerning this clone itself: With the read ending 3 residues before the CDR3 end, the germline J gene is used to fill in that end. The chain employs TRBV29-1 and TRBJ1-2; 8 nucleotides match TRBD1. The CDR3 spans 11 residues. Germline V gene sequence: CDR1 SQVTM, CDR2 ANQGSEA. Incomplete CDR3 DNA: TGCAGCGTAGGACAGGGACGAGGC. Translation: CSVGQGRG. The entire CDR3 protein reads CSVGQGRGYTF. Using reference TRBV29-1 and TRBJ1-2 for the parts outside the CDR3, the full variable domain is SAVISQKPSRDICQRGTSLTIQCQVDSQVTMMFWYRQQPGQSLTLIATANQGSEATYESGFVIDKFPISRPNLTFSTLTVSNMSPEDSSIYLCSVGQGRGYTFGSGTRLTVV.

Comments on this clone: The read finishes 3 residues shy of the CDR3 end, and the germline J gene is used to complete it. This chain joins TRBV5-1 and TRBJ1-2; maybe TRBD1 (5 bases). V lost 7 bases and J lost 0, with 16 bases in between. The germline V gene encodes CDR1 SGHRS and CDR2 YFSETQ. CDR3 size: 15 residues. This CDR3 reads CASVGGGSSNYGYTF. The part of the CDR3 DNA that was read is TGCGCCAGCGTGGGGGGAGGCAGTTCTAACTATGGC.

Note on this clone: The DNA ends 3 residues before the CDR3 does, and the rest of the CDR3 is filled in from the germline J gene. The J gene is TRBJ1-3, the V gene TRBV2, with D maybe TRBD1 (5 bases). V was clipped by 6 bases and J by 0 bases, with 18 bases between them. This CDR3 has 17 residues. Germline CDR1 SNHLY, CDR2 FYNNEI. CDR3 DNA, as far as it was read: TGTGCCAGCAGAGGACACACCGAAGAGTTCTCTGGAAACACC. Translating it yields CASRGHTEEFSGNT. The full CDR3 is CASRGHTEEFSGNTIYF.

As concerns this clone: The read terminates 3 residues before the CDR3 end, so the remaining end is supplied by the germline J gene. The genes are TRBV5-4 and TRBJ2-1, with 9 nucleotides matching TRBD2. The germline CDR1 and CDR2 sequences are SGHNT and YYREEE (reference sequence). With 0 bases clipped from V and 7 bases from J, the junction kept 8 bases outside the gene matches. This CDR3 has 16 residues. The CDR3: CASSLAVGTSMNEQFF. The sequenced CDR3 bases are TGTGCCAGCAGCTTGGCGGTTGGGACTAGCATGAATGAG. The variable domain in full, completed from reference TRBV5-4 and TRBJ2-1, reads ETGVTQSPTHLIKTRGQQVTLRCSSQSGHNTVSWYQQALGQGPQFIFQYYREEENGRGNFPPRFSGLQFPNYSSELNVNALELDDSALYLCASSLAVGTSMNEQFFGPGTRLTVL.

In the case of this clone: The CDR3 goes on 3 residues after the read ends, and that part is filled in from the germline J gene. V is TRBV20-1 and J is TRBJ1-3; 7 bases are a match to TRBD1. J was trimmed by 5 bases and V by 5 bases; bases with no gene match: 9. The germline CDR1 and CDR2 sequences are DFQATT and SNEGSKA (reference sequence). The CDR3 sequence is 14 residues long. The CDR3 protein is CSASETGRRNTIYF. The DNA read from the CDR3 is TGCAGTGCTTCTGAGACAGGGCGAAGAAACACC.

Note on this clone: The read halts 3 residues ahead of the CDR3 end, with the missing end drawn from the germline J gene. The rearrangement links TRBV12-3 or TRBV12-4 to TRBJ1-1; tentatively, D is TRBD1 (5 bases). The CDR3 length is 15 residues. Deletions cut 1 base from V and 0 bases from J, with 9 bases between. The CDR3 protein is CASSLGDSLNTEAFF. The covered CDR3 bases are TGTGCCAGCAGTTTAGGCGACAGCCTGAACACTGAA.

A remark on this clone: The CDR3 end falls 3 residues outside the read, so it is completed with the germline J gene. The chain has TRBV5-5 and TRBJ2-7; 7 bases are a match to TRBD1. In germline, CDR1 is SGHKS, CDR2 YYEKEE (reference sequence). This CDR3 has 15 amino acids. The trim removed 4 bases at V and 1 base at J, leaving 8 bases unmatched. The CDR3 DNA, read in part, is TGTGCCAGCAGCCCTCAACAGGGGATTTCCTACGAG. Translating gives CASSPQQGISYE. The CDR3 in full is CASSPQQGISYEQYF. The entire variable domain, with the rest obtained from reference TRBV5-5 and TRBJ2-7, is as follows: DAGVTQSPTHLIKTRGQQVTLRCSPISGHKSVSWYQQVLGQGPQFIFQYYEKEERGRGNFPDRFSARQFPNYSSELNVNALLLGDSALYLCASSPQQGISYEQYFGPGTRLTVT.

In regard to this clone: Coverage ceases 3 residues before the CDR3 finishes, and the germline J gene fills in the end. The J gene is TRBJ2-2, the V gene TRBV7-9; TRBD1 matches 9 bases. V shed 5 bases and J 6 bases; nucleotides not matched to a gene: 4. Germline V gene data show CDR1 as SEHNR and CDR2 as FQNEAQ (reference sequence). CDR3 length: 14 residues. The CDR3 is CASSKQGAPGELFF. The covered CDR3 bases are TGTGCCAGCAGCAAACAGGGGGCGCCCGGGGAG.

Here the CDR3 reads CASSGFQWNTEAFF. CDR3 bases read: TGTGCCAGCAGTGGGTTCCAGTGGAACACTGAA. The chain is built from TRBV2 and TRBJ1-1; D is undetermined. The read comes to an end 3 residues before the CDR3 does, leaving the germline J gene to fill in the end. CDR1 is SNHLY, CDR2 FYNNEI, per germline. The V end was cut by 4 bases, the J end by 1 base, with 10 bases between. The CDR3 consists of 14 residues.

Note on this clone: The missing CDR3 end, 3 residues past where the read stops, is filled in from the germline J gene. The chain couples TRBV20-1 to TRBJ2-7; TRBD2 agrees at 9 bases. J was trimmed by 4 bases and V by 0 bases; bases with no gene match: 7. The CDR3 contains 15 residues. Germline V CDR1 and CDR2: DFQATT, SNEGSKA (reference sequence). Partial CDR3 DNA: TGCAGTGCTAGAGAAACCGGGACTAGCTCGTACGAG. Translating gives CSARETGTSSYE. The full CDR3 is CSARETGTSSYEQYF.

The CDR3 sequence is CASSLRGSQPQHF. CDR3 DNA, as far as it was read: TGTGCCAGCAGCCTGAGGGGCAGTCAGCCC. The V call is TRBV7-2, the J call TRBJ1-5; D possibly corresponds to TRBD1 (5 bases). Coverage ceases 3 residues before the CDR3 finishes, and the germline J gene fills in the end. CDR1 is SGHTA, CDR2 FQGNSA, per germline. V dropped 5 bases and J dropped 6 bases, with 11 bases sitting between them. This CDR3 has 13 residues.

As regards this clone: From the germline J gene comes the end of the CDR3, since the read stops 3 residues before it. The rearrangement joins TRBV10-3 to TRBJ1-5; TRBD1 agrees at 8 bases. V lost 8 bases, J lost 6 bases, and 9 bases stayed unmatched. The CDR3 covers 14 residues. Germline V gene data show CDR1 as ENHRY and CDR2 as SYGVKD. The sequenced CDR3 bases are TGTGCCATCGCACCGGGACAGGATGGTCAGCCC. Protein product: CAIAPGQDGQP. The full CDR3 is CAIAPGQDGQPQHF.

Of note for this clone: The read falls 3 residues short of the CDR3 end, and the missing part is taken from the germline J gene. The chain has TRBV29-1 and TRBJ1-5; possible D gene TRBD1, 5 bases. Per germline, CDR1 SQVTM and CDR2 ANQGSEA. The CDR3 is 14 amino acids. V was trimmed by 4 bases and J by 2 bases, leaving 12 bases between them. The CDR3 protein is CSVVRGMGNQPQHF. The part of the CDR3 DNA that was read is TGCAGCGTTGTTAGGGGTATGGGCAATCAGCCC. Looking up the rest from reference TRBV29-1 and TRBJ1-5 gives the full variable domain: SAVISQKPSRDICQRGTSLTIQCQVDSQVTMMFWYRQQPGQSLTLIATANQGSEATYESGFVIDKFPISRPNLTFSTLTVSNMSPEDSSIYLCSVVRGMGNQPQHFGDGTRLSIL.

CDR3 sequence reads: CSASPGINESEQFF. Incomplete CDR3 DNA: TGCAGTGCTAGCCCGGGGATAAATGAGAGTGAG. The V call is TRBV20-1, the J call TRBJ2-1, with a possible D match to TRBD2 (5 bases). The CDR3 end is not reached by the read, which stops 3 residues before it; the germline J gene fills it in. The CDR3 sequence is 14 residues long. Germline CDR1 reads DFQATT; CDR2 reads SNEGSKA (reference sequence). V gave up 3 bases and J gave up 9 bases, with 18 bases separating them.

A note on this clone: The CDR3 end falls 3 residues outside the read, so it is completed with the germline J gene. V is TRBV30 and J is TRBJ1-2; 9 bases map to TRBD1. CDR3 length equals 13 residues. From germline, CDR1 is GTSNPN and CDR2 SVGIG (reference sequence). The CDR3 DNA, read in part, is TGTGCCTGGGGCACAGGGGGCGAATTCGGA. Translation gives CAWGTGGEFG. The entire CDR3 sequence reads CAWGTGGEFGYTF.

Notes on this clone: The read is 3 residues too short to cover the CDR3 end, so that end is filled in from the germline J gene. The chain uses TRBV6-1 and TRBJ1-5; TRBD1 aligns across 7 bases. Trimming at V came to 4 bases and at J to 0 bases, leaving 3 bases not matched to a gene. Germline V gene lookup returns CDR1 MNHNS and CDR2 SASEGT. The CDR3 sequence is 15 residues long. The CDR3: CASSGRGISNQPQHF. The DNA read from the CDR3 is TGTGCCAGCAGTGGCAGGGGGATTAGCAATCAGCCC.